The 32 T cell receptor beta chains reported below all come from one sample, sequenced in a study of cytomegalovirus exposure and HLA in healthy donors (TCRdb year 2017). Library method: the immunoSEQ multiplex PCR assay. What TCRdb holds here is the immuneACCESS table cut down to in-frame rearrangements. Part of the clones is not present; checked against another copy, under half of the missing clones reflect an unresolved V gene, and the others are unexplained. This sample holds 70,000 to 75,000 clones; about 93% were observed only once. The biggest ten clones account for 3.2% of the sample. Material: PBMCs. These receptors originate from a woman aged 18-29 years in good health and CMV-seropositive.

This chain uses TRBV2 with TRBJ2-2, with D possibly TRBD1 on 7 matching bases. Germline V lookup: CDR1 SNHLY, CDR2 FYNNEI. The germline V and J ends were trimmed by 8 bases and 6 bases, with 13 bases remaining between them. The CDR3 is 13 residues long. The CDR3 reads CASLPGGSGELFF. The CDR3 DNA is TGTGCCAGCCTTCCAGGGGGGTCCGGGGAGCTGTTTTTT.

V gene TRBV6-1 combines with J gene TRBJ1-6; weak D call: TRBD1 (6 bases). Trimming pared 4 bases from V and 6 bases from J, leaving 13 bases between. The germline V gene has CDR1 MNHNS and CDR2 SASEGT. The CDR3 totals 15 residues. The CDR3 DNA follows: TGTGCCAGCAGTGTACAGGGTTTCGGTAATTCACCCCTCCACTTT. Residues: CASSVQGFGNSPLHF.

This rearrangement joins TRBV5-1 to TRBJ2-6, with D tentatively TRBD2 (6 bases). The germline CDR1 and CDR2 sequences are SGHRS and YFSETQ. V was trimmed by 1 base and J by 0 bases, leaving 11 bases between them. This CDR3 has 17 residues. The CDR3 DNA follows: TGCGCCAGCAGCTTGCCTAGCGTGAGCTCTGGGGCCAACGTCCTGACTTTC. This codes for CASSLPSVSSGANVLTF.

The rearrangement links TRBV4-3 to TRBJ2-3, with D possibly being TRBD2 (5 bases). The CDR3 extends over 15 amino acids. V was cut by 3 bases and J by 5 bases, with 15 bases left in between. CDR1 and CDR2 (germline): LGHNA, YSLEER. CDR3 sequence (DNA): TGCGCCAGCAGCCAGTTGACCGGCGGAGGAGATACGCAGTATTTT. This gives the protein CASSQLTGGGDTQYF.

The chain couples TRBV5-4 to TRBJ2-2; 10 bases map to TRBD2. Trimming cost V 4 bases and J 6 bases; bases outside gene matches: 6. CDR1 SGHNT and CDR2 YYREEE come from the germline V gene (reference sequence). The CDR3 totals 15 residues. CDR3 in amino acids: CASSIAGGRSGELFF. CDR3 DNA: TGTGCCAGCAGCATAGCGGGAGGACGGTCCGGGGAGCTGTTTTTT.

V usage is TRBV14 and J usage is TRBJ2-5, with TRBD2 identical over 11 bases. CDR3 length: 15 residues. The V segment lost 0 bases and the J segment 4 bases; nucleotides outside the gene matches: 1. Germline V gene sequence: CDR1 SGHDN, CDR2 FVKESK. The CDR3 spells CASSQDGLAGETQYF. The DNA for the CDR3 is TGTGCCAGCAGCCAAGATGGACTAGCGGGAGAGACCCAGTACTTC.

The rearrangement links TRBV28 to TRBJ2-5; TRBD1 matches 9 bases. The CDR3 runs to 15 residues. V shed 4 bases, J shed 5 bases, and the junction held 8 bases outside the gene matches. Germline CDR1 reads MDHEN; CDR2 reads SYDVKM. The CDR3 spells CASSSGTGNSETQYF. CDR3 sequence (DNA): TGTGCCAGCAGTTCCGGGACAGGGAATTCGGAGACCCAGTACTTC. Filled out from reference TRBV28 and TRBJ2-5, the complete variable domain reads DVKVTQSSRYLVKRTGEKVFLECVQDMDHENMFWYRQDPGLGLRLIYFSYDVKMKEKGDIPEGYSVSREKKERFSLILESASTNQTSMYLCASSSGTGNSETQYFGPGTRLLVL.

CDR3 in amino acids: CASSLRVMNEQFF. The CDR3 DNA follows: TGTGCCAGCAGCCTCAGGGTTATGAATGAGCAGTTCTTC. The J gene is TRBJ2-1, the V gene TRBV5-5; tentatively, D is TRBD1 (5 bases). CDR3 size: 13 residues. V lost 4 bases to trimming and J lost 7 bases, with 12 bases between them. Germline V gene sequence: CDR1 SGHKS, CDR2 YYEKEE (reference sequence).

The chain joins TRBV27 to TRBJ2-1, with 10 bases aligning to TRBD2. The CDR3 is 15 amino acids. CDR1 and CDR2 from the germline V gene are MNHEY and SMNVEV (reference sequence). The V gene end was trimmed by 4 bases and the J gene end by 8 bases; junction bases not matched to a gene: 8. CDR3 in amino acids: CASSSPASGSHEQFF. Written as DNA, the CDR3 is TGTGCCAGCAGTTCGCCGGCTAGCGGGAGTCATGAGCAGTTCTTC.

The CDR3 spells CASRRTDATEAFF. The CDR3 DNA reads as TGCGCCAGCAGGAGGACAGATGCGACTGAAGCTTTCTTT. V is TRBV4-1 and J is TRBJ1-1; D perhaps matches TRBD1 (6 bases). V dropped 6 bases and J dropped 5 bases, with 13 bases sitting between them. Per germline, CDR1 MGHRA and CDR2 YSYEKL. The CDR3 is 13 residues long.

This clone was observed once. The J gene is TRBJ2-1, the V gene TRBV18; 12 bases match TRBD2. The CDR3 has 18 residues. Germline CDR1 reads KGHSH; CDR2 reads LQKENI. J lost 1 base, V lost 3 bases, and 7 bases had no gene match. The CDR3 region has the DNA TGTGCCAGCTCACCTCCGACTAGCGGGAGTCAGTCCTACAATGAGCAGTTCTTC. Protein: CASSPPTSGSQSYNEQFF.

The rearrangement links TRBV7-3 to TRBJ2-2; 7 bases agree with TRBD1. The V gene end was trimmed by 4 bases and the J gene end by 6 bases; junction bases not matched to a gene: 8. CDR1 and CDR2 (germline): SGHTA, FQGTGA. The CDR3 sequence is 15 residues long. In nucleotides, the CDR3 is TGTGCCAGCAGCTATCAAATACAGGGGCCCGGGGAGCTGTTTTTT. It is translated as CASSYQIQGPGELFF.

The CDR3 region is CASSIETGNQPQHF. The CDR3 nucleotides are TGTGCCAGTAGTATAGAAACAGGGAATCAGCCCCAGCATTTT. The chain carries TRBV19 and TRBJ1-5; TRBD1 might be the D (6 bases). The V gene lost 0 bases and the J gene lost 4 bases, with 7 bases spanning the gap. From germline, CDR1 is LNHDA and CDR2 SQIVND (reference sequence). This CDR3 has 14 residues.

The rearrangement joins TRBV13 to TRBJ2-7; D not certain. CDR3 length: 14 amino acids. Germline CDR1 is PRHDT and CDR2 is FYEKMQ (reference sequence). V was cut by 3 bases and J by 1 base, with 10 bases left in between. CDR3 loop: CASSFGVSSYEQYF. Written as DNA, the CDR3 is TGTGCCAGCAGCTTTGGAGTCAGTTCCTACGAGCAGTACTTC.

The rearrangement joins TRBV30 to TRBJ2-7; possibly TRBD2 for D (6 bases). CDR3 length: 13 residues. Germline CDR1 and CDR2: GTSNPN and SVGIG (reference sequence). V gave up 0 bases and J gave up 5 bases, with 11 bases separating them. This CDR3 is CAWSVKGRHEQYF. CDR3 DNA: TGTGCCTGGAGTGTCAAGGGGAGGCACGAGCAGTACTTC. The full variable domain, rest sourced from reference TRBV30 and TRBJ2-7, is SQTIHQWPATLVQPVGSPLSLECTVEGTSNPNLYWYRQAAGRGLQLLFYSVGIGQISSEVPQNLSASRPQDRQFILSSKKLLLSDSGFYLCAWSVKGRHEQYFGPGTRLTVT.

This chain connects TRBV6-1 to TRBJ2-5; the match to TRBD1 covers 10 bases. CDR1 MNHNS and CDR2 SASEGT come from the germline V gene. The CDR3 is 15 residues long. J gave up 4 bases and V 6 bases, and 8 bases lay outside the gene matches. The CDR3 sequence is CASRPGQGNRETQYF. The CDR3 DNA reads TGTGCCAGCAGACCGGGACAGGGGAATCGAGAGACCCAGTACTTC.

The chain is built from TRBV13 and TRBJ1-1; D gene ambiguous. Germline loops: CDR1 PRHDT, CDR2 FYEKMQ (reference sequence). CDR3 size: 13 residues. V gave up 4 bases and J gave up 5 bases, with 11 bases separating them. CDR3 region: CASSSFLSTEAFF. In DNA form, the CDR3 reads TGTGCCAGCAGCTCCTTCCTGTCTACTGAAGCTTTCTTT.

J is TRBJ2-2 and V is TRBV15; the match to TRBD2 covers 12 bases. The junction had 4 bases not matched to a gene; V was cut back by 3 bases and J by 5 bases. Germline CDR1 and CDR2: LNHNV and YYDKDF (reference sequence). The CDR3 has 16 residues. In nucleotides, the CDR3 is TGTGCCACCAGCAGGCCCCTAGCGGGAGGGACCGGGGAGCTGTTTTTT. It specifies CATSRPLAGGTGELFF. Using reference TRBV15 and TRBJ2-2 for the parts outside the CDR3, the full variable domain is DAMVIQNPRYQVTQFGKPVTLSCSQTLNHNVMYWYQQKSSQAPKLLFHYYDKDFNNEADTPDNFQSRRPNTSFCFLDIRSPGLGDTAMYLCATSRPLAGGTGELFFGEGSRLTVL.

The V and J genes are TRBV7-9 and TRBJ2-2; 12 bases agree with TRBD1. The CDR3 is made up of 17 amino acids. Germline lookup yields CDR1 SEHNR and CDR2 FQNEAQ (reference sequence). J was trimmed by 5 bases and V by 3 bases; bases with no gene match: 7. CDR3 DNA: TGTGCCAGCAGCTTTGGGACAGGGGGCGAAGATACCGGGGAGCTGTTTTTT. It is translated as CASSFGTGGEDTGELFF.

The sample holds one count of this clone. The chain combines TRBV28 with TRBJ2-7; no clear D. The CDR3 has 14 residues. CDR1 and CDR2 (germline): MDHEN, SYDVKM. Trimming took off 3 bases at V and 2 bases at J, with 11 bases between the two ends. CDR3 sequence: CASSFLGRTYEQYF. The CDR3 DNA follows: TGTGCCAGCAGTTTTCTTGGCAGAACCTACGAGCAGTACTTC.

The rearrangement links TRBV5-1 to TRBJ2-1; D gene ambiguous. Germline CDR1 reads SGHRS; CDR2 reads YFSETQ. This CDR3 is built from 11 residues. Trimming cost V 4 bases and J 8 bases, with 7 bases left between them. CDR3 protein: CASSLRDEQFF. CDR3 bases: TGCGCCAGCAGCCTCCGAGATGAGCAGTTCTTC.

The CDR3: CASTGDYNEQFF. CDR3 DNA: TGTGCCAGCACCGGGGACTACAATGAGCAGTTCTTC. The chain links TRBV28 to TRBJ2-1, with D tentatively TRBD2 (5 bases). CDR3 length equals 12 residues. Germline V CDR1 and CDR2: MDHEN, SYDVKM. V lost 7 bases and J lost 3, with 7 bases in between.

This clone appeared a single time. V and J are TRBV18 and TRBJ2-5; TRBD2 aligns across 12 bases. CDR1 is KGHSH and CDR2 is LQKENI in the germline V gene. Unmatched junction bases numbered 7, after V lost 6 bases and J lost 2 bases. The CDR3 runs 16 residues. The CDR3 spells CASSRLAGELQETQYF. DNA of the CDR3: TGTGCCAGCTCTCGACTAGCGGGGGAGCTACAAGAGACCCAGTACTTC.

The rearrangement links TRBV6-5 to TRBJ1-1; 9 positions agree with TRBD1. V gave up 2 bases and J gave up 8 bases; unmatched junction bases: 6. CDR1 and CDR2 from the germline V gene are MNHEY and SVGAGI. This CDR3 is built from 14 residues. The CDR3 region has the DNA TGTGCCAGCAGTTACGGGACAGGGTGGAAGGAAGCTTTCTTT. This encodes CASSYGTGWKEAFF.

This chain uses TRBV27 with TRBJ2-5, with 12 bases aligning to TRBD2. CDR3 length: 17 amino acids. Germline CDR1 and CDR2: MNHEY and SMNVEV (reference sequence). Trimming at V came to 3 bases and at J to 3 bases, leaving 8 bases not matched to a gene. The CDR3 loop reads CASSFTSGGPKEETQYF. In DNA form, the CDR3 reads TGTGCCAGCAGTTTCACTAGCGGGGGGCCAAAGGAAGAGACCCAGTACTTC.

The genes are TRBV5-8 and TRBJ2-4; D perhaps matches TRBD2 (6 bases). The germline V gene encodes CDR1 SGHTS and CDR2 YDEGEE. The CDR3 totals 16 residues. Trimming removed 2 bases from V and 3 bases from J, with 15 bases in between. CDR3 amino acids: CASSFRTGAGKNIQYF. CDR3 nucleotides: TGTGCCAGCAGCTTTCGAACGGGAGCGGGCAAAAACATTCAGTACTTC.

Written as DNA, the CDR3 is TGTGCCAGCAGAAGAGGACAGGGAATTTTTGGCTACACCTTC. Protein: CASRRGQGIFGYTF. The chain combines TRBV28 with TRBJ1-2, with TRBD1 matching 8 bases. V gave up 6 bases and J gave up 7 bases; unmatched junction bases: 10. The CDR3 covers 14 residues. Per germline, CDR1 MDHEN and CDR2 SYDVKM.

This clone occurred once. This chain connects TRBV7-2 to TRBJ2-5; maybe TRBD1 (6 bases). The CDR3 is made up of 13 amino acids. V was clipped by 5 bases and J by 2 bases, with 9 bases between them. The V gene's germline CDR1 is SGHTA and CDR2 FQGNSA. In DNA, the CDR3 is TGTGCCAGCAGCAACGGACAGCAAGAGACCCAGTACTTC. Amino acid sequence: CASSNGQQETQYF. Full variable domain (missing parts from reference TRBV7-2 and TRBJ2-5): GAGVSQSPSNKVTEKGKDVELRCDPISGHTALYWYRQSLGQGLEFLIYFQGNSAPDKSGLPSDRFSAERTGGSVSTLTIQRTQQEDSAVYLCASSNGQQETQYFGPGTRLLVL.

This chain links TRBV5-4 with TRBJ1-2, with TRBD1 matching over 8 bases. Germline CDR1 is SGHNT and CDR2 is YYREEE (reference sequence). With 4 bases clipped from V and 8 bases from J, the junction kept 10 bases outside the gene matches. The CDR3 sequence is 14 residues long. The CDR3: CASSKTGAGKGYTF. The CDR3 DNA is TGTGCCAGCAGCAAGACAGGGGCGGGGAAAGGCTACACCTTC. The full variable domain, rest sourced from reference TRBV5-4 and TRBJ1-2, is ETGVTQSPTHLIKTRGQQVTLRCSSQSGHNTVSWYQQALGQGPQFIFQYYREEENGRGNFPPRFSGLQFPNYSSELNVNALELDDSALYLCASSKTGAGKGYTFGSGTRLTVV.

The chain employs TRBV7-2 and TRBJ2-2, with TRBD2 matching 10 bases. Per the germline V gene, CDR1 is SGHTA and CDR2 is FQGNSA. V lost 1 base, J lost 7 bases, and 6 bases stayed unmatched. The CDR3 is 16 residues long. In nucleotides, the CDR3 is TGTGCCAGCAGCTTAGGGTCTAGCGGGAGTGGCGGGGAGCTGTTTTTT. Protein sequence: CASSLGSSGSGGELFF. The variable domain in full, completed from reference TRBV7-2 and TRBJ2-2, reads GAGVSQSPSNKVTEKGKDVELRCDPISGHTALYWYRQSLGQGLEFLIYFQGNSAPDKSGLPSDRFSAERTGGSVSTLTIQRTQQEDSAVYLCASSLGSSGSGGELFFGEGSRLTVL.

V is TRBV19 and J is TRBJ2-7, with a possible D match to TRBD2 (6 bases). The CDR3 loop spans 15 amino acids. Germline V lookup: CDR1 LNHDA, CDR2 SQIVND (reference sequence). Deletions cut 5 bases from V and 0 bases from J, with 14 bases between. In nucleotides, the CDR3 is TGTGCCAGTAGTCCTTGGGGGGTAAGCTCCTACGAGCAGTACTTC. Translation gives CASSPWGVSSYEQYF.

The chain recombines TRBV6-1 with TRBJ1-5; D unresolved. The CDR3 is 13 amino acids. CDR1 and CDR2 from the germline V gene are MNHNS and SASEGT. Trimming took 0 bases from V and 9 from J, leaving 9 bases between them. The chain's CDR3 is CASSEARGMPQHF. In DNA, the CDR3 is TGTGCCAGCAGTGAAGCCCGGGGTATGCCCCAGCATTTT.